The T cell receptor beta chain described here comes from a study of OX40 agonist ivuxolimab in advanced cancers. Looking at the study overall: The costimulatory receptor OX40 (CD134) was targeted by ivuxolimab, a fully human IgG2 agonistic monoclonal antibody. Prior anti-PD-1, anti-PD-L1 or anti-CTLA-4 therapy was permitted, and checkpoint inhibitors had been received by about 37% of dose-escalation patients. Partial responses occurred in three dose-escalation patients, of whom one had hepatocellular carcinoma and two had cutaneous melanoma. The dose-escalation cohort was around 83% male with a mean age of about 54 years, ranging from roughly 20 to 80. Intravenous ivuxolimab was administered to patients every 2 weeks at six dose levels: 0.01, 0.1, 0.3, 1.5, 3 and 10 mg/kg. The point of sequencing TCRbeta in the periphery was to test whether ivuxolimab changed TCR sequence diversity and drove clonal T-cell expansion. The paper reports the monotherapy dose-escalation portion (N ≈ 52 patients) of the phase I ivuxolimab trial. Among the roughly 52 dose-escalation patients, around 20 had hepatocellular carcinoma, 15 melanoma, 9 renal cell carcinoma and 9 head and neck cancer. What the study reported, not specific to this receptor: Low levels of normalized T-cell clonal expansion were also shown by some nonresponding patients. Antigen specificity was not determined for the clonally expanded peripheral T cells. In the 0.1-3.0 mg/kg groups, partial responders had among the lowest normalized peripheral clonal expansion, particularly in CD8+ T cells. After ivuxolimab, more expanded clones were found on average in CD8+ T cells than in CD4+ T cells. At doses of 0.1 to 3.0 mg/kg, clonal expansion of both CD4+ and CD8+ T cells in blood was seen between baseline and week 6.

A note on this clone: Its antigen is unknown. The input lacks base qualities; no much larger clone sits a single base away.

Patients with a history of autoimmune disease or receiving systemic immunosuppression were excluded from the trial. The samples were drawn from a first-in-human, open-label, multicenter phase I dose-escalation trial of ivuxolimab. Adults with locally advanced or metastatic melanoma, renal cell carcinoma, hepatocellular carcinoma or head and neck squamous cell carcinoma were enrolled in the trial. CDR1 and CDR2 are drawn from the germline V gene: SGHNT, YENEEA. Compared with germline, V lacks 5 bases and J lacks 3 bases; bases without a gene match: 6. The CDR3 starts with the cysteine, ends with the phenylalanine, and has 18 residues. Only the CDR3 DNA stays, 54 bases, in frame from base 1. The immunoSEQ Assay was used to sequence the TCRbeta CDR3 regions. This immuneACCESS table, as held by TCRdb, lists in-frame sequences with V and J called but not all clones. Of the missing ones, under half trace to an unresolved V gene in checked studies; the others have no known cause. Across this sample there are over a thousand clones, with around four fifths seen only once. Around 7.9% of the sample is held by the ten biggest clonotypes.

This sample was gathered in a trial of the OX40 agonist ivuxolimab. The chain joins TRBV11-3 to TRBJ2-2, and TRBD2 matches 16 of the central bases. The sequence was obtained from an adult with an advanced solid tumor such as melanoma, head and neck, liver or kidney cancer. The sequenced DNA: TGTGCCAGCAGCCCGGGACTAGCGGGAGGGCCGCACACCGGGGAGCTGTTTTTT. It translates to CASSPGLAGGPHTGELFF.